This TCR beta chain was profiled in a study of blood T cell repertoires in COVID-19. The overall study: T cells, B-cell-depleted T cells, or PBMCs supplied cDNA or gDNA.

Study processing details: Amplification from reference gene primers served as the basis for estimated nucleated cell counts. Libraries were prepared by immunoSEQ multiplex PCR; TCRdb keeps only in-frame clonotypes and omits some of them. D and trimming were read from the DNA, whereas the V and J calls and clone size are those reported in that table. The sample consists of about 24,000 clones, approximately 81% of them appearing once. CDR1 is SGHNT, CDR2 YYREEE, per germline (reference sequence). Trimming cost V 4 bases and J 2 bases; bases outside gene matches: 5. This CDR3 spans 17 amino acids. The table lists this clone with a count of one.

Material: peripheral blood. The chain is built from TRBV5-4 and TRBJ2-4, with 14 bases identical to TRBD2. The sequence was obtained from a man aged 65 to 85 with acute or convalescent COVID-19. DNA for the CDR3: TGTGCCAGCAGCACGGGACTAGCGGGAGAATCCAAAAACATTCAGTACTTC. Translated: CASSTGLAGESKNIQYF.